This entry concerns a single T cell receptor beta chain. Its antigen remains unknown. The data originate from a study of regulatory dendritic cells for organ transplantation. Generated by immunoSEQ multiplex PCR, the TCRdb table keeps only in-frame clones and is missing some. The table lists about 20,000 clones, 65% to 90% of them singletons. The CDR3 contains 13 residues. The germline gives CDR1 SGHRS, CDR2 YFSETQ. V gave up 7 bases and J gave up 14 bases; unmatched junction bases: 12. Sorted T cells were CFSE-labeled and cultured four to five days with allogeneic regulatory or mature dendritic cells at 1:10.

This clonotype was obtained from a human donor in good health. Sample: naive CD4+ T cells from blood cultured with dendritic cells. Subset specified: CD45RA+ naive T cells. The chain links TRBV5-1 to TRBJ2-1; 10 bases agree with TRBD1. CDR3 coding DNA: TGCGCCAGCGGGCCGGAAACCGGGACAGGGGAGTTCTTC. Translating gives CASGPETGTGEFF.